The present entry profiles one T cell receptor (beta chain) with its context. The antigen is not known. This sample was taken from a study of cytomegalovirus exposure and HLA in healthy donors. Overall study findings and caveats: TCR beta V- and J-gene trimming was later associated with a missense DCLRE1C variant.

Primers: 60 Vbeta forward and 13 Jbeta reverse. TCRdb keeps only in-frame clones here, not all; method: immunoSEQ multiplex PCR. The data show tens of thousands of clones, approximately 75% seen once. V lost 0 bases and J 0 bases, leaving 9 bases between the germline ends. This CDR3 has 15 amino acids. Germline V gene sequence: CDR1 LGHNA, CDR2 YNFKEQ. What was sequenced was PBMCs. The sequence was obtained from a man younger than 45 in good health and CMV-seropositive. The chain is built from TRBV4-2 and TRBJ2-7; D is unclear. CDR3 sequence: CASSQESSSSYEQYF. The CDR3 DNA follows: TGTGCCAGCAGCCAAGAATCATCCAGCTCCTACGAGCAGTACTTC.